Below are 32 T cell receptor beta chains sequenced from a single sample in a study of Tregs in tolerant kidney transplant recipients. The protocol was immunoSEQ multiplex PCR, while the TCRdb copy is restricted to in-frame clones and leaves out a portion. The sample holds around 74,000 clones; about 98% are singletons and the top ten take about 0.61%. The input for sequencing was CD4+ T cells from blood, taken before the transplant. The receptors shown here come from a human donor who received a combined kidney and bone marrow transplant.

The V call is TRBV7-2, the J call TRBJ1-2, with TRBD1 matching over 11 bases. The CDR3 length is 15 residues. The V and J ends lost 4 bases and 8 bases, in that order; junction bases with no gene match: 9. Germline V lookup: CDR1 SGHTA, CDR2 FQGNSA. The CDR3 DNA reads TGTGCCAGCAGCTCAACAGGACAGGGGGCTTGGGGCTACACCTTC. Encoded protein: CASSSTGQGAWGYTF. Combining the CDR3 with reference TRBV7-2 and TRBJ1-2 gives the whole variable domain GAGVSQSPSNKVTEKGKDVELRCDPISGHTALYWYRQSLGQGLEFLIYFQGNSAPDKSGLPSDRFSAERTGGSVSTLTIQRTQQEDSAVYLCASSSTGQGAWGYTFGSGTRLTVV.

This clone has just one count. The J gene is TRBJ2-5, the V gene TRBV14; 7 bases line up with TRBD1. Germline loops: CDR1 SGHDN, CDR2 FVKESK. Germline trimming cut 4 bases from V and 2 bases from J; bases unmatched to any gene: 4. The CDR3 totals 14 residues. The CDR3 coding sequence is TGTGCCAGCAGCCCGGGACAGATACAAGAGACCCAGTACTTC. Protein sequence: CASSPGQIQETQYF.

CDR3 nucleotide sequence: TGTGCCAGCAGCTTAGCTCTGGGTACTAGCGGGAGGGTGCAGTACTTC. Translating gives CASSLALGTSGRVQYF. The rearrangement uses TRBV7-6 and TRBJ2-7; 13 nucleotides align to TRBD2. CDR1 SGHVS and CDR2 FNYEAQ come from the germline V gene. After removal of 0 bases from V and 9 bases from J, the junction contained 8 bases not matched to a gene. This CDR3 is built from 16 residues.

This clone was counted once. The chain joins TRBV7-8 to TRBJ2-2; D possibly corresponds to TRBD2 (6 bases). The CDR3 runs 14 residues. V shed 5 bases and J shed 6 bases, with 13 bases lying between them. Per germline, CDR1 SGHVS and CDR2 FQNEAQ. DNA of the CDR3: TGTGCCAGCAGCCCCCGGAGGGTACCCGGGGAGCTGTTTTTT. This encodes CASSPRRVPGELFF.

The rearrangement links TRBV5-1 to TRBJ2-5; no firm D call. The CDR3 totals 16 residues. Germline V CDR1 and CDR2: SGHRS, YFSETQ. Trimming shortened V by 0 bases and J by 2 bases, and 14 bases separated the two germline ends. The CDR3 reads CASSLAWSRQQETQYF. The CDR3 DNA reads TGCGCCAGCAGCTTGGCCTGGAGTCGGCAGCAAGAGACCCAGTACTTC.

This sequence joins TRBV30 and TRBJ1-6; TRBD1 is a possible D gene (6 bases). The CDR3 totals 15 residues. Germline CDR1 is GTSNPN and CDR2 is SVGIG (reference sequence). V dropped 5 bases and J dropped 0 bases, with 11 bases sitting between them. The CDR3 region is CAWDQGSSYNSPLHF. The CDR3 DNA sequence: TGTGCCTGGGATCAGGGGAGCTCCTATAATTCACCCCTCCACTTT. Looking up the rest from reference TRBV30 and TRBJ1-6 gives the full variable domain: SQTIHQWPATLVQPVGSPLSLECTVEGTSNPNLYWYRQAAGRGLQLLFYSVGIGQISSEVPQNLSASRPQDRQFILSSKKLLLSDSGFYLCAWDQGSSYNSPLHFGNGTRLTVT.

The chain uses TRBV30 and TRBJ1-1, with a tentative D call TRBD1 (6 bases). Trimming removed 4 bases from V and 11 bases from J, with 20 bases in between. Germline V lookup: CDR1 GTSNPN, CDR2 SVGIG (reference sequence). The length of the CDR3 is 13 residues. CDR3 in DNA: TGTGCCTGGACCCCCGGGACACTTGTGGCTGCTTTCTTT. It is translated as CAWTPGTLVAAFF. Full variable domain (missing parts from reference TRBV30 and TRBJ1-1): SQTIHQWPATLVQPVGSPLSLECTVEGTSNPNLYWYRQAAGRGLQLLFYSVGIGQISSEVPQNLSASRPQDRQFILSSKKLLLSDSGFYLCAWTPGTLVAAFFGQGTRLTVV.

This rearrangement joins TRBV6-4 to TRBJ1-2, with TRBD1 matching over 7 bases. CDR1 is MRHNA and CDR2 is SNTAGT in the germline V gene. Unmatched junction bases numbered 8, after V lost 0 bases and J lost 7 bases. This CDR3 region has 15 residues. CDR3 in amino acids: CASSDSGTEGSGYTF. Written as DNA, the CDR3 is TGTGCCAGCAGTGACTCTGGGACAGAAGGCTCTGGCTACACCTTC.

The V and J genes are TRBV5-6 and TRBJ2-2; 10 bases match TRBD2. This CDR3 contains 18 residues. Germline CDR1 and CDR2: SGHDT and YYEEEE. Trimming cost V 0 bases and J 6 bases; bases outside gene matches: 11. The CDR3: CASSLVRLAGEGAGELFF. The CDR3 DNA reads TGTGCCAGCAGCTTGGTTAGGCTAGCGGGAGAGGGGGCCGGGGAGCTGTTTTTT. The variable domain in full, with the rest retrieved from reference TRBV5-6 and TRBJ2-2, is DAGVTQSPTHLIKTRGQQVTLRCSPKSGHDTVSWYQQALGQGPQFIFQYYEEEERQRGNFPDRFSGHQFPNYSSELNVNALLLGDSALYLCASSLVRLAGEGAGELFFGEGSRLTVL.

V is TRBV5-8 and J is TRBJ2-7; D not resolved. V was shortened by 2 bases and J by 0 bases, with 12 bases between the two germline ends. This CDR3 is built from 15 residues. CDR1 and CDR2 (germline): SGHTS, YDEGEE. As DNA, the CDR3 is TGTGCCAGCAGCTTAATGGGCACCCACTCCTACGAGCAGTACTTC. The encoded protein is CASSLMGTHSYEQYF.

This chain connects TRBV7-9 to TRBJ2-5; D is ambiguous. Germline assignment: CDR1 SEHNR and CDR2 FQNEAQ (reference sequence). The ends were cut back, 5 bases at V and 13 bases at J, with 14 bases in the middle. CDR3 length: 11 amino acids. Here the CDR3 reads CASSADGERYF. DNA of the CDR3: TGTGCCAGCAGCGCCGACGGAGAGCGGTACTTC.

This clone occurred once. CDR3 sequence: CASSSDRGGRELFF. CDR3 DNA: TGCGCCAGCAGCTCGGACAGGGGAGGCCGGGAGCTGTTTTTT. The chain combines TRBV5-1 with TRBJ2-2; 9 bases align to TRBD1. This CDR3 is built from 14 residues. Germline V gene sequence: CDR1 SGHRS, CDR2 YFSETQ. The J segment lost 9 bases and the V segment lost 3 bases, leaving 6 bases of the junction unmatched.

The gene calls are TRBV25-1 and TRBJ2-3, with 11 bases lining up with TRBD2. The CDR3 length is 16 residues. Germline CDR1 MGHDK, CDR2 SYGVNS. J gave up 5 bases and V 4 bases, and 8 bases lay outside the gene matches. The CDR3 region has the DNA TGTGCCAGCAGTGGCCGACTAGCGGGGATGGGAGATACGCAGTATTTT. Its translation: CASSGRLAGMGDTQYF.

The chain uses TRBV19 and TRBJ2-6, with D unclear. The germline V gene encodes CDR1 LNHDA and CDR2 SQIVND (reference sequence). The CDR3 loop spans 15 amino acids. V shed 6 bases and J shed 0 bases, with 9 bases lying between them. In DNA, the CDR3 is TGTGCCAGTAGCAACAGCCACTCTGGGGCCAACGTCCTGACTTTC. Its translation: CASSNSHSGANVLTF. Drawing the rest from reference TRBV19 and TRBJ2-6, the complete variable domain is DGGITQSPKYLFRKEGQNVTLSCEQNLNHDAMYWYRQDPGQGLRLIYYSQIVNDFQKGDIAEGYSVSREKKESFPLTVTSAQKNPTAFYLCASSNSHSGANVLTFGAGSRLTVL.

The gene calls are TRBV6-6 and TRBJ2-6, with TRBD1 matching 7 bases. The CDR3 contains 15 residues. In germline, CDR1 is MNHNY, CDR2 SVGAGI (reference sequence). V shed 5 bases and J 5 bases; nucleotides not matched to a gene: 6. This CDR3 reads CASSPNRGRANVLTF. As DNA, the CDR3 is TGTGCCAGCAGTCCGAACAGGGGTAGGGCCAACGTCCTGACTTTC.

The chain has TRBV7-9 and TRBJ1-2, with D possibly TRBD1 on 5 matching bases. This CDR3 has 13 residues. The germline CDR1 and CDR2 sequences are SEHNR and FQNEAQ (reference sequence). V lost 1 base to trimming and J lost 3 bases, with 6 bases between them. The CDR3 DNA is TGTGCCAGCAGCTTAGTACAGGACTATGGCTACACCTTC. This translates into CASSLVQDYGYTF. Full variable domain (rest looked up from reference TRBV7-9 and TRBJ1-2): DTGVSQNPRHKITKRGQNVTFRCDPISEHNRLYWYRQTLGQGPEFLTYFQNEAQLEKSRLLSDRFSAERPKGSFSTLEIQRTEQGDSAMYLCASSLVQDYGYTFGSGTRLTVV.

The genes are TRBV11-2 and TRBJ2-3; the D is unclear. CDR1 and CDR2 (germline): SGHAT, FQNNGV. The V and J ends lost 7 bases and 2 bases respectively, with 10 bases between them. The CDR3 loop spans 13 amino acids. The CDR3 loop reads CASTNSVTDTQYF. The CDR3 DNA sequence: TGTGCCAGCACCAACTCGGTCACAGATACGCAGTATTTT.

The genes are TRBV7-2 and TRBJ1-4; 8 bases are a match to TRBD1. V trimming: 5 bases; J trimming: 8 bases; junction bases outside the gene matches: 7. This CDR3 region has 14 residues. Germline lookup yields CDR1 SGHTA and CDR2 FQGNSA. The CDR3 protein is CASSRQGAREKLFF. CDR3 coding DNA: TGTGCCAGCAGCCGGCAGGGGGCGCGGGAAAAACTGTTTTTT.

The chain carries TRBV4-1 and TRBJ1-2; 8 bases align to TRBD1. V was pared by 3 bases and J by 8 bases, with 17 bases of the junction left unmatched. From germline, CDR1 is MGHRA and CDR2 YSYEKL. The CDR3 runs 17 residues. CDR3 DNA sequence: TGCGCCAGCAGCCACGACAGGGGCACAAAACCCCCTTACGGCTACACCTTC. It encodes CASSHDRGTKPPYGYTF.

V and J are TRBV9 and TRBJ2-3; the D gene is possibly TRBD1 (7 bases). CDR3 length: 16 amino acids. Trimming removed 4 bases at V and 8 bases at J, with 23 bases between. Germline CDR1 reads SGDLS; CDR2 reads YYNGEE. Here the CDR3 reads CASSPLQGPGDGTQYF. The DNA for the CDR3 is TGTGCCAGCAGCCCGCTACAGGGGCCGGGGGATGGTACGCAGTATTTT.

The gene calls are TRBV11-3 and TRBJ2-7; D is unresolved. The CDR3 loop spans 12 amino acids. Germline V gene lookup returns CDR1 SGHNT and CDR2 YENEEA. V lost 2 bases and J lost 7, with 9 bases in between. The CDR3 reads CASSLNSWEQYF. The CDR3 DNA follows: TGTGCCAGCAGCTTAAACTCTTGGGAGCAGTACTTC. The complete variable domain, with remaining parts taken from reference TRBV11-3 and TRBJ2-7, reads EAGVVQSPRYKIIEKKQPVAFWCNPISGHNTLYWYLQNLGQGPELLIRYENEEAVDDSQLPKDRFSAERLKGVDSTLKIQPAELGDSAVYLCASSLNSWEQYFGPGTRLTVT.

The V call is TRBV14, the J call TRBJ2-5, with 11 bases that match TRBD2. The ends lost 0 bases at V and 5 bases at J; junction bases unmatched: 2. Germline V gives CDR1 SGHDN, CDR2 FVKESK. The CDR3 totals 15 residues. CDR3 sequence (DNA): TGTGCCAGCAGCCAAGATCCTAGCGGGAGGGAGACCCAGTACTTC. Translation: CASSQDPSGRETQYF.

The CDR3 coding sequence is TGCGCCAGCAGCGTGGGACAGGGAGGCAATCAGCCCCAGCATTTT. Translating gives CASSVGQGGNQPQHF. This chain connects TRBV5-1 to TRBJ1-5, with 9 bases lining up with TRBD1. Germline V gene sequence: CDR1 SGHRS, CDR2 YFSETQ. Trimming cost V 4 bases and J 2 bases; bases outside gene matches: 4. CDR3 length: 15 residues.

The chain employs TRBV15 and TRBJ2-5; a weak D match, TRBD2 (5 bases). Per the germline V gene, CDR1 is LNHNV and CDR2 is YYDKDF (reference sequence). V dropped 2 bases and J dropped 4 bases, with 11 bases sitting between them. The CDR3 contains 14 residues. CDR3 sequence: CATSRSREGETQYF. In DNA, the CDR3 is TGTGCCACCAGCAGATCCCGGGAAGGAGAGACCCAGTACTTC.

This chain joins TRBV15 and TRBJ2-5; the D is unclear. Per the germline V gene, CDR1 is LNHNV and CDR2 is YYDKDF (reference sequence). This CDR3 is built from 12 residues. The V end was cut by 0 bases, the J end by 5 bases, with 4 bases between. The CDR3 DNA reads TGTGCCACCAGCAGAGATATGGAGACCCAGTACTTC. Translating gives CATSRDMETQYF.

The rearrangement uses TRBV7-2 and TRBJ1-5, with D maybe TRBD1 (6 bases). Germline V gives CDR1 SGHTA, CDR2 FQGNSA. Trimming stripped 1 base from V and 0 bases from J, with 10 bases between. This CDR3 spans 16 amino acids. The CDR3 DNA reads TGTGCCAGCAGCTTAGGGACAGCTTATAGCAATCAGCCCCAGCATTTT. Translation: CASSLGTAYSNQPQHF. The complete variable domain, with remaining parts taken from reference TRBV7-2 and TRBJ1-5, reads GAGVSQSPSNKVTEKGKDVELRCDPISGHTALYWYRQSLGQGLEFLIYFQGNSAPDKSGLPSDRFSAERTGGSVSTLTIQRTQQEDSAVYLCASSLGTAYSNQPQHFGDGTRLSIL.

The chain links TRBV18 to TRBJ2-7, with 9 positions matching TRBD2. The CDR3 is 15 residues long. Trimming cost V 1 base and J 3 bases; bases outside gene matches: 4. Per germline, CDR1 KGHSH and CDR2 LQKENI. The CDR3 loop reads CASSPLLAGNYEQYF. CDR3 in DNA: TGTGCCAGCTCACCACTGCTAGCGGGGAACTACGAGCAGTACTTC.

The chain employs TRBV30 and TRBJ2-2; 7 nucleotides align to TRBD2. The CDR3 is made up of 15 amino acids. J was trimmed by 0 bases and V by 3 bases; bases with no gene match: 4. Germline V lookup: CDR1 GTSNPN, CDR2 SVGIG (reference sequence). The CDR3 DNA is TGTGCCTGGAGGGAAACTAGCGCGAACACCGGGGAGCTGTTTTTT. The encoded protein is CAWRETSANTGELFF.

The chain is built from TRBV6-5 and TRBJ2-1; 11 bases are a match to TRBD2. J lost 10 bases, V lost 6 bases, and 11 bases had no gene match. The CDR3 extends over 15 amino acids. Germline V lookup: CDR1 MNHEY, CDR2 SVGAGI. CDR3 amino acids: CASRIAGGKPREQFF. In DNA, the CDR3 is TGTGCCAGCAGGATAGCGGGAGGGAAGCCCAGGGAGCAGTTCTTC.

This clone showed up just once. This chain connects TRBV6-1 to TRBJ1-5; no reliable D call. CDR3 length: 16 amino acids. CDR1 is MNHNS and CDR2 is SASEGT in the germline V gene. Trimming removed 1 base at V and 0 bases at J, with 10 bases between. The CDR3 DNA reads as TGTGCCAGCAGTGAAGTGGGAGGGTATAGCAATCAGCCCCAGCATTTT. It specifies CASSEVGGYSNQPQHF.

This clone appeared once. The chain uses TRBV5-4 and TRBJ2-3; D perhaps matches TRBD2 (6 bases). Germline V gives CDR1 SGHNT, CDR2 YYREEE (reference sequence). Deletions cut 4 bases from V and 0 bases from J, with 15 bases between. CDR3 size: 16 residues. CDR3 loop: CASSGAKRASTDTQYF. In DNA, the CDR3 is TGTGCCAGCAGCGGGGCCAAGCGGGCTAGCACAGATACGCAGTATTTT.

V and J are TRBV18 and TRBJ1-2, with 8 bases matching TRBD1. This CDR3 contains 17 residues. V lost 3 bases and J lost 0; bases outside the gene matches: 9. Looked up from germline, CDR1 is KGHSH and CDR2 is LQKENI. CDR3 DNA sequence: TGTGCCAGCTCACCGCGGACAGGGATGGGAGCTAACTATGGCTACACCTTC. It yields the protein CASSPRTGMGANYGYTF.